A single count supports the clone carrying this T cell receptor (beta chain). Its antigen is as yet unknown. Authors' data handling: Filtering differed since immunoSEQ provided only junctions, with no quality scores. Clones were read by immunoSEQ multiplex PCR, and TCRdb kept only the in-frame ones, dropping some. D and trimming were read from the DNA, whereas the V and J calls and clone size are those reported in that table. The sample records just over 2,000,000 clones, 90% to 95% being singletons. This entry is derived from a study of shared clonotypes between healthy human individuals. Study donors comprised healthy, HIV-negative adults devoid of recent acute infection or vaccination. A CD45RA-negative memory subset and a CD45RA+ naive subset were separated from the CD4+ cells. Study-wide points: Represented diversity (both genetic and exposure-history) was limited by the small number of donors.

Sequenced material: naive CD4+ T cells sorted from blood. Noted subset: CD45RA+ positively selected. The clonotype comes from a man younger than 35 in good health.

CDR3 loop: CASSIEGGPTEAFF. DNA of the CDR3: TGTGCCAGTAGTATAGAGGGAGGGCCGACCGAAGCTTTCTTT. V usage is TRBV19 and J usage is TRBJ1-1; no firm D call. Deletions cut 0 bases from V and 8 bases from J, with 13 bases between. This CDR3 comprises 14 residues. Germline CDR1 reads LNHDA; CDR2 reads SQIVND (reference sequence).